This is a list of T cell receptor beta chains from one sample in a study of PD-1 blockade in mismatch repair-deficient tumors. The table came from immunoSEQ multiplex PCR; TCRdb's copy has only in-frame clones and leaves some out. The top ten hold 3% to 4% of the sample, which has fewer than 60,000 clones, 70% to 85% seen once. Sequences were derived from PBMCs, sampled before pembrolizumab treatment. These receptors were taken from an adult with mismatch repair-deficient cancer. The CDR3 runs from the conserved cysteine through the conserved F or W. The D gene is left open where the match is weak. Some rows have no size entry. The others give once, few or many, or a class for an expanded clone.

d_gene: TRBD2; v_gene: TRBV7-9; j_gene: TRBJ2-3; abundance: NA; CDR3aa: CASSSGLAATDTQYF; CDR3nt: TGTGCCAGCAGTTCAGGACTAGCGGCGACAGATACGCAGTATTTT
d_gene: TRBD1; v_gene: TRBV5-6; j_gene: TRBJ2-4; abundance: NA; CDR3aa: CASSWTGSKNIQYF; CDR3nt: TGTGCCAGCAGCTGGACAGGGTCCAAAAACATTCAGTACTTC
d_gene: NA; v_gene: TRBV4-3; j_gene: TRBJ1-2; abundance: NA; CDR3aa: CASSLIIGSNYGYTF; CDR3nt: TGCGCCAGCAGCCTTATAATAGGATCTAACTATGGCTACACCTTC
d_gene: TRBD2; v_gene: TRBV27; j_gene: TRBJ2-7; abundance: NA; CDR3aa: CASSLSGLAGIYYEQYF; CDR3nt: TGTGCCAGCAGTTTATCGGGACTAGCGGGAATATACTACGAGCAGTACTTC
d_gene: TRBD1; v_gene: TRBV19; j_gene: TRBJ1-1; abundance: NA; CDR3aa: CASSKGDRGFLNTEAFF; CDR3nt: TGTGCCAGTAGTAAGGGGGACAGGGGGTTCTTGAACACTGAAGCTTTCTTT
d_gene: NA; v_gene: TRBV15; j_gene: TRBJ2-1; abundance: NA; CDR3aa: CATRSVYNEQFF; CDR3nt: TGTGCCACGCGAAGCGTCTACAATGAGCAGTTCTTC
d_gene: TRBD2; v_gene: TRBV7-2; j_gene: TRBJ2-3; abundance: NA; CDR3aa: CASRREGGPYTDTQYF; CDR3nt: TGTGCCAGCAGACGAGAGGGAGGGCCTTACACAGATACGCAGTATTTT
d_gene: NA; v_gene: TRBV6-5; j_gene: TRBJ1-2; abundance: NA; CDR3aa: CASSYSNGYGYTF; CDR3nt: TGTGCCAGCAGTTACTCAAATGGCTATGGCTACACCTTC
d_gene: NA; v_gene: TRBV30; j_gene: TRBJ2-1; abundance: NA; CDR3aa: CAWSVFRPSYNEQFF; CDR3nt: TGTGCCTGGAGTGTATTTAGGCCCTCCTACAATGAGCAGTTCTTC
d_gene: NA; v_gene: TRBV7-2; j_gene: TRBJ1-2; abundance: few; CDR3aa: CASSPRGVTGGYTF; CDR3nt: TGTGCCAGCAGCCCAAGGGGGGTGACGGGGGGCTACACCTTC
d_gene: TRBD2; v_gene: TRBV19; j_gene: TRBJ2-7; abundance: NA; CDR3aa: CASSTTSGTGEQYF; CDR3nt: TGTGCCAGTAGTACGACTAGCGGCACCGGGGAGCAGTACTTC
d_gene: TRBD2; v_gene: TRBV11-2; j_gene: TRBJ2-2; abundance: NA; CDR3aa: CASSSSGTYTGELFF; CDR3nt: TGTGCCAGCAGTTCTAGCGGAACCTACACCGGGGAGCTGTTTTTT
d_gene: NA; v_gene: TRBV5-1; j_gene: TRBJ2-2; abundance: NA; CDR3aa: CASSLELTQNTGELFF; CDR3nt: TGCGCCAGCAGCTTGGAACTGACCCAGAACACCGGGGAGCTGTTTTTT
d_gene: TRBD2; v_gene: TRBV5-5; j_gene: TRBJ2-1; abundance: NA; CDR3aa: CASSDGTSGIDEQFF; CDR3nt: TGTGCCAGCAGCGACGGGACTAGCGGGATCGATGAGCAGTTCTTC
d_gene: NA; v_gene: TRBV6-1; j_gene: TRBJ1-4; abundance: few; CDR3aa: CASSEDLRGLVEKLFF; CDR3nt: TGTGCCAGCAGTGAAGACCTCCGAGGCCTCGTGGAAAAACTGTTTTTT
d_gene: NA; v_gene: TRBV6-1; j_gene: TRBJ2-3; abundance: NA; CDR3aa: CASSERTDTQYF; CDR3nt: TGTGCCAGCAGCGAGAGAACAGATACGCAGTATTTT
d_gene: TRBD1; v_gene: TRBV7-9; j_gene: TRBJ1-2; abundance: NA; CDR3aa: CASSAPGTVYGYTF; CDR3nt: TGTGCCAGCAGCGCGCCCGGGACAGTCTATGGCTACACCTTC
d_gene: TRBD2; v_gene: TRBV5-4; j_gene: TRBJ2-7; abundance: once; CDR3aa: CASSLLIGTSAYEQYF; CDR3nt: TGTGCCAGCAGCTTGTTAATCGGGACTAGCGCCTACGAGCAGTACTTC
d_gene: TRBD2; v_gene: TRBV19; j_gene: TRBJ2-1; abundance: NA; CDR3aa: CASSSGGTRGYNEQFF; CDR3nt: TGTGCCAGTAGCTCGGGGGGGACTCGGGGTTACAATGAGCAGTTCTTC
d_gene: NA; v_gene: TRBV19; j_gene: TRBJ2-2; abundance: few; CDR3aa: CASSIMSTGELFF; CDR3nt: TGTGCCAGTAGTATTATGAGCACCGGGGAGCTGTTTTTT
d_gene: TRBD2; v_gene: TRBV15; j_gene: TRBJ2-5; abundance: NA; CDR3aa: CATSRRSSGETQYF; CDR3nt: TGTGCCACCAGCAGACGATCTAGCGGAGAGACCCAGTACTTC
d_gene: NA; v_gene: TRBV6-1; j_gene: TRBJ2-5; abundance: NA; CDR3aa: CASSVDTVGVRETQYF; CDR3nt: TGTGCCAGCAGTGTTGACACCGTCGGGGTCCGAGAGACCCAGTACTTC
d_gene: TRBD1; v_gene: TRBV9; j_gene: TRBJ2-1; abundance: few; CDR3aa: CASSDRGRNEQFF; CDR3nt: TGTGCCAGCAGCGACAGGGGGAGGAATGAGCAGTTCTTC
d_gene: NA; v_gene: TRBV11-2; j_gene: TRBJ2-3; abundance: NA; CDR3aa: CASSFEGDRTDTQYF; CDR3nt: TGTGCCAGCAGCTTTGAGGGCGACCGCACAGATACGCAGTATTTT
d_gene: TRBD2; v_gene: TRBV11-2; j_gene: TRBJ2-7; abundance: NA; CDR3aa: CASTILLAGEPEQYF; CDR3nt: TGTGCCAGCACCATATTACTAGCGGGAGAGCCTGAGCAGTACTTC
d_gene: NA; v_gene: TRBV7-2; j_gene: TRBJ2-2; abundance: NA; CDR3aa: CASSLNGGWNTGELFF; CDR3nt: TGTGCCAGCAGCTTAAACGGGGGCTGGAACACCGGGGAGCTGTTTTTT
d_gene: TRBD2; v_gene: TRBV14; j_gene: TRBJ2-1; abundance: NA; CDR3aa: CASSQVGSGSLHEQFF; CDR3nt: TGTGCCAGCAGCCAAGTTGGAAGCGGGAGTCTCCATGAGCAGTTCTTC
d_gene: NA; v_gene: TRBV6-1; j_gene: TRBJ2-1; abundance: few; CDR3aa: CASTGGNEQFF; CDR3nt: TGTGCCAGCACCGGTGGCAATGAGCAGTTCTTC
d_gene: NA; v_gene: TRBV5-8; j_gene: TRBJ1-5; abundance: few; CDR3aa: CASSLEEGQPQHF; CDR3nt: TGTGCCAGCAGCTTGGAGGAGGGGCAGCCCCAGCATTTT
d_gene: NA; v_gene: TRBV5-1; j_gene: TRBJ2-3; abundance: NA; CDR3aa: CASSFPRDPDTQYF; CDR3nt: TGCGCCAGCAGCTTTCCCAGGGACCCAGATACGCAGTATTTT
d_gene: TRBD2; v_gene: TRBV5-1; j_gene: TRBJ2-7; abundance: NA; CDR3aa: CASSLGTRANEQYF; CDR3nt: TGCGCCAGCAGCTTGGGGACTAGGGCTAACGAGCAGTACTTC
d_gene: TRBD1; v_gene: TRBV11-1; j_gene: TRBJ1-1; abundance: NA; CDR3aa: CASSPTGGPGTEAFF; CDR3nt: TGTGCCAGCAGCCCTACAGGGGGCCCGGGGACTGAAGCTTTCTTT
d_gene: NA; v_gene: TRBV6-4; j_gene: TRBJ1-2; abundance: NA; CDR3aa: CASSPGWVRGYTF; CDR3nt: TGTGCCAGCAGCCCCGGCTGGGTGAGAGGCTACACCTTC
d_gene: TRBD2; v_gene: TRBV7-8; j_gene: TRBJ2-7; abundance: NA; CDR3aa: CATRGREGREQYF; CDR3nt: TGTGCCACCCGCGGGCGGGAGGGAAGGGAGCAGTACTTC
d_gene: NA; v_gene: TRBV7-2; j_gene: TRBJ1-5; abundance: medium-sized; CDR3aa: CASSLRGYSNQPQHF; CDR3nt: TGTGCCAGCAGCTTACGGGGTTATAGCAATCAGCCCCAGCATTTT
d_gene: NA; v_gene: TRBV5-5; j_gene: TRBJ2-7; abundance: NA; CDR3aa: CASSLEGLHYEQYF; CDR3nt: TGTGCCAGCAGCTTGGAGGGGCTACACTACGAGCAGTACTTC
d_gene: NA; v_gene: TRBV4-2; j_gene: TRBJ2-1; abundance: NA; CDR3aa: CASSQDRATTYNEQFF; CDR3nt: TGTGCCAGCAGCCAAGATAGAGCGACTACTTACAATGAGCAGTTCTTC
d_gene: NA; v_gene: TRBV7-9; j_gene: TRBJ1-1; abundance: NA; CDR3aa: CASRFGGWGVGTEAFF; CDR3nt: TGTGCCAGCAGGTTTGGGGGTTGGGGGGTGGGCACTGAAGCTTTCTTT
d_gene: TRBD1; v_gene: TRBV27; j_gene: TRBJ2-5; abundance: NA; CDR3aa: CASSFGPRTGEETQYF; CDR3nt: TGTGCCAGCAGTTTCGGGCCGAGGACAGGGGAGGAGACCCAGTACTTC
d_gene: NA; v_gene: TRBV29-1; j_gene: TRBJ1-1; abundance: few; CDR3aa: CSVVRNTEAFF; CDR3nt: TGCAGCGTTGTACGGAACACTGAAGCTTTCTTT
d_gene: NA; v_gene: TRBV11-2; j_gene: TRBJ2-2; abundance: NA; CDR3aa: CASSLGGTTGELFF; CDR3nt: TGTGCCAGCAGCTTGGGCGGGACCACCGGGGAGCTGTTTTTT
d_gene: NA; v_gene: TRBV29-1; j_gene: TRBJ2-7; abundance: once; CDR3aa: CSVEGIGDEQYF; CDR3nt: TGCAGCGTTGAAGGCATAGGGGACGAGCAGTACTTC
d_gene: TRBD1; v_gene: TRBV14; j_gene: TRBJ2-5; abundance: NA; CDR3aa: CASSNLQGAEETQYF; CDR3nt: TGTGCCAGCAGCAATCTACAGGGGGCGGAGGAGACCCAGTACTTC
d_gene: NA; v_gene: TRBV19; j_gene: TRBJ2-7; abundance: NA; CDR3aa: CASSFQTGVYEQYF; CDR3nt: TGTGCCAGTAGTTTCCAGACGGGGGTTTACGAGCAGTACTTC
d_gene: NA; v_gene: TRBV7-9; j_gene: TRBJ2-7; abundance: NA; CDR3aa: CASSPWDTIYEQYF; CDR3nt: TGTGCCAGCAGCCCATGGGACACCATCTACGAGCAGTACTTC
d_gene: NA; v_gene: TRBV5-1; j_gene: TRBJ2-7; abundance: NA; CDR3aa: CASRPDDGAEQYF; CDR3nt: TGCGCCAGCAGACCTGACGATGGGGCCGAGCAGTACTTC
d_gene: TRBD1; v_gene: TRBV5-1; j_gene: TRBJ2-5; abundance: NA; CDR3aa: CASRIDRGSGETQYF; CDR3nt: TGCGCCAGCAGAATCGACAGGGGTAGTGGAGAGACCCAGTACTTC
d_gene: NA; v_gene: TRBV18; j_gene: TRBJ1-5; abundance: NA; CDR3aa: CASSTSIYQPQHF; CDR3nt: TGTGCCAGCTCAACATCTATCTATCAGCCCCAGCATTTT
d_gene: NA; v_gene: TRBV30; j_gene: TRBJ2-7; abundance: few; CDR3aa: CAWSVRGADYEQYF; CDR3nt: TGTGCCTGGAGTGTACGTGGGGCCGACTACGAGCAGTACTTC
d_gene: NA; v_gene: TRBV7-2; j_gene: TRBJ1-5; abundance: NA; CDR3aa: CASSLVGQSNQPQHF; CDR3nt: TGTGCCAGCAGCTTAGTCGGGCAAAGCAATCAGCCCCAGCATTTT
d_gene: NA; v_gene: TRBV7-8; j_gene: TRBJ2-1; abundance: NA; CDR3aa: CASSLAPGHRENEQFF; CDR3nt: TGTGCCAGCAGCTTAGCTCCGGGACACCGTGAGAATGAGCAGTTCTTC
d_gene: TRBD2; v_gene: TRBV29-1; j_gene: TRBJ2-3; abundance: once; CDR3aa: CSVPTSGSTDTQYF; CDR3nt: TGCAGCGTGCCGACTAGCGGGAGCACAGATACGCAGTATTTT
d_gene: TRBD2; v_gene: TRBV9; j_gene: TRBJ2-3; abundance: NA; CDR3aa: CASSVGVGGTDTQYF; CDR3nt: TGTGCCAGCAGCGTAGGCGTCGGGGGGACAGATACGCAGTATTTT